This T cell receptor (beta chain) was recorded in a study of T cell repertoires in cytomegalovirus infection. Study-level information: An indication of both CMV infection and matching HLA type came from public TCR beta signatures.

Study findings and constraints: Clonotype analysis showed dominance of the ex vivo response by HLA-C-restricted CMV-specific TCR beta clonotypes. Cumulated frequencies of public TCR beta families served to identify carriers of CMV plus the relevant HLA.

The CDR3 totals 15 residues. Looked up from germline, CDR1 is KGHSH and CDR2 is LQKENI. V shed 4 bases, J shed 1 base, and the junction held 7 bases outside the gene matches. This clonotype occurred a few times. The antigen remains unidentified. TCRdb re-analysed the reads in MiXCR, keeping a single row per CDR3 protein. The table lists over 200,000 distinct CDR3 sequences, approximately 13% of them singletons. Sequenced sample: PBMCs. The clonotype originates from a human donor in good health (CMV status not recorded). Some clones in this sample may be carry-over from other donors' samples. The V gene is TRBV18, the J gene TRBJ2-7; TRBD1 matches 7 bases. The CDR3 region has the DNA TGTGCCAGCTCACTTGGCCGGACAGGTTCCTACGAGCAGTACTTC. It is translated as CASSLGRTGSYEQYF.